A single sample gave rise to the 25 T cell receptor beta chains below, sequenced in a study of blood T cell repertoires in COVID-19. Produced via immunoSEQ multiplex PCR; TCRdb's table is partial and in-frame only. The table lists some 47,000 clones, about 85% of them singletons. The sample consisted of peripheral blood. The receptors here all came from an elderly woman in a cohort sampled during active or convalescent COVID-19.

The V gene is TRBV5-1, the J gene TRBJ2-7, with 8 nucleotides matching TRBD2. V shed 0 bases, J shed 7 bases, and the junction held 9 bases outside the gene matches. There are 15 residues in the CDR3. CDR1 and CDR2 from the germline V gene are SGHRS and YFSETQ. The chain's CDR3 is CASSLGPAGVEEQYF. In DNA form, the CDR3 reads TGCGCCAGCAGCTTGGGTCCAGCGGGAGTTGAAGAGCAGTACTTC.

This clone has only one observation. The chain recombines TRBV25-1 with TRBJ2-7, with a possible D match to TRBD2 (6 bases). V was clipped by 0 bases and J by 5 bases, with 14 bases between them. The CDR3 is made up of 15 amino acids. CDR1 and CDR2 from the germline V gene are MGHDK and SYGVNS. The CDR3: CASSEYRGGRNEQYF. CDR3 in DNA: TGTGCCAGCAGTGAATACAGAGGAGGGCGGAACGAGCAGTACTTC.

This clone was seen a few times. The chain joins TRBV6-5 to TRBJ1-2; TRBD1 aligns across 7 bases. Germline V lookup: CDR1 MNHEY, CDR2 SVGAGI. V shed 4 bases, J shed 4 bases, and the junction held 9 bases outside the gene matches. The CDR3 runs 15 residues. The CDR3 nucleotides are TGTGCCAGCAGTTCCCTTGAGGCAGGGGGCTATGGCTACACCTTC. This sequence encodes CASSSLEAGGYGYTF.

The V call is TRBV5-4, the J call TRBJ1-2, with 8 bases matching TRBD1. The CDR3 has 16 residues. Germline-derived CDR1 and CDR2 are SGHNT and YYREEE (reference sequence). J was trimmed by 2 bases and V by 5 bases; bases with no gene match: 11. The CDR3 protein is CASRSAGGAGNYGYTF. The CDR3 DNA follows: TGTGCCAGCAGATCCGCAGGGGGCGCAGGAAACTATGGCTACACCTTC.

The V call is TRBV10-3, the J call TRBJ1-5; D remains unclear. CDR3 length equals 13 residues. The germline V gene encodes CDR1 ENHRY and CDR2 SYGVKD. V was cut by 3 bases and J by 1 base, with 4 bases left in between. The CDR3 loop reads CAISEASNQPQHF. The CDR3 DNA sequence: TGTGCCATCAGTGAAGCAAGCAATCAGCCCCAGCATTTT.

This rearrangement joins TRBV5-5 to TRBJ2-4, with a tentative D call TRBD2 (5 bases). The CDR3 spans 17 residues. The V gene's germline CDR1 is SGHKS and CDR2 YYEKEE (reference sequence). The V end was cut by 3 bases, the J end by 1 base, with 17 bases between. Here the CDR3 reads CASSSPLALVAKNIQYF. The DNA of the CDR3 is TGTGCCAGCAGCTCCCCTTTAGCGTTAGTGGCCAAAAACATTCAGTACTTC.

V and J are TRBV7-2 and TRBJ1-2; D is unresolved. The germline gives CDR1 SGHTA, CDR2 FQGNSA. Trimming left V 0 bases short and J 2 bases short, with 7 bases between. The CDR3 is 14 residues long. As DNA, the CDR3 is TGTGCCAGCAGCTTAGCGGGCAGGAACTATGGCTACACCTTC. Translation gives CASSLAGRNYGYTF.

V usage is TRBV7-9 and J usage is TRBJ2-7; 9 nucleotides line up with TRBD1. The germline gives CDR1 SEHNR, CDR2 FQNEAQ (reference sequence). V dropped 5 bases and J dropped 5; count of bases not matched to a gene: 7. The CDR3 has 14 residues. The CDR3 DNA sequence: TGTGCCAGCAGCCCACAGGGGGCGGAAGACGAGCAGTACTTC. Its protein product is CASSPQGAEDEQYF.

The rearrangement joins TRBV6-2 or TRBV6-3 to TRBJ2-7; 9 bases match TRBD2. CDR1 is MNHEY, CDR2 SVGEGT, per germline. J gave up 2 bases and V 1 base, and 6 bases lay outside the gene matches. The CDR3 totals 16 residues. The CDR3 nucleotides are TGTGCCAGCAGTTACTATGGGACTAGCAGGGCCTACGAGCAGTACTTC. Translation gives CASSYYGTSRAYEQYF.

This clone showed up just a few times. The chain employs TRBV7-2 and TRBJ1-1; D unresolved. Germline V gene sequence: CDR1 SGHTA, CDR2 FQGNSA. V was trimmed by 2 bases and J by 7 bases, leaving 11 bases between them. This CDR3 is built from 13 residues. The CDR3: CASSLYTAGEAFF. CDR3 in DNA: TGTGCCAGCAGCTTATATACAGCGGGTGAAGCTTTCTTT.

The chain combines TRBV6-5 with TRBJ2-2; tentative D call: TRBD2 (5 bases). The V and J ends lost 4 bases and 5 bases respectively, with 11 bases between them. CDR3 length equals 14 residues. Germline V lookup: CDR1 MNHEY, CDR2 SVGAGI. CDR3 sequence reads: CASSFRRGTGELFF. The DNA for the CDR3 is TGTGCCAGCAGTTTCAGACGGGGAACCGGGGAGCTGTTTTTT.

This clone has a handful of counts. CDR3 DNA sequence: TGCGCCAGCAGCCGGGACAGGGGCACAGATACGCAGTATTTT. Translating it yields CASSRDRGTDTQYF. V is TRBV10-1 and J is TRBJ2-3; 9 nucleotides agree with TRBD1. CDR3 size: 14 residues. The ends lost 6 bases at V and 1 base at J; junction bases unmatched: 2. Germline CDR1 and CDR2: WNHNN and SYGVQD (reference sequence).

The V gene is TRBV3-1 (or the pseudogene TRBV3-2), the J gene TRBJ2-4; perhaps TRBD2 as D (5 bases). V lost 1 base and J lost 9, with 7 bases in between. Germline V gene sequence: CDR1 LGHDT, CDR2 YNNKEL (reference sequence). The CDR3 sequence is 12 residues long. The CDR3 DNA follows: TGTGCCAGCAGCCAAGCGGAGGCCATTCAGTACTTC. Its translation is CASSQAEAIQYF.

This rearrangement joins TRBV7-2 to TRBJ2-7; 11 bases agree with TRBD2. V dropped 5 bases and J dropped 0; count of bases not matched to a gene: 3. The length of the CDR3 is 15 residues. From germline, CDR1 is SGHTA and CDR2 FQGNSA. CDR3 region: CASSPTSGSSYEQYF. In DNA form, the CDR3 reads TGTGCCAGCAGCCCAACTAGCGGGAGCTCCTACGAGCAGTACTTC. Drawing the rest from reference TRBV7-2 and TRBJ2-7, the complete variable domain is GAGVSQSPSNKVTEKGKDVELRCDPISGHTALYWYRQSLGQGLEFLIYFQGNSAPDKSGLPSDRFSAERTGGSVSTLTIQRTQQEDSAVYLCASSPTSGSSYEQYFGPGTRLTVT.

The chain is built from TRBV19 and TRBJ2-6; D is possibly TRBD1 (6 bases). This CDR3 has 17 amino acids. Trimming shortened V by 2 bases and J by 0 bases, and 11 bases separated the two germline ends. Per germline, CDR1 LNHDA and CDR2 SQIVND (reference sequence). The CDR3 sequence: CASSINRVNSGANVLTF. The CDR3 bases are TGTGCCAGTAGTATAAACAGGGTTAACTCTGGGGCCAACGTCCTGACTTTC.

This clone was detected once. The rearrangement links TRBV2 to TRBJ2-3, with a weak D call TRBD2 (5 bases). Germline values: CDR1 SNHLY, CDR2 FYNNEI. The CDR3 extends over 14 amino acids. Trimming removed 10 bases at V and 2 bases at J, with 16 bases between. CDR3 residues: CATLPTRHTDTQYF. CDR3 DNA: TGTGCCACCCTTCCTACTAGACACACAGATACGCAGTATTTT. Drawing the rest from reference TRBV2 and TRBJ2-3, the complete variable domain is EPEVTQTPSHQVTQMGQEVILRCVPISNHLYFYWYRQILGQKVEFLVSFYNNEISEKSEIFDDQFSVERPDGSNFTLKIRSTKLEDSAMYFCATLPTRHTDTQYFGPGTRLTVL.

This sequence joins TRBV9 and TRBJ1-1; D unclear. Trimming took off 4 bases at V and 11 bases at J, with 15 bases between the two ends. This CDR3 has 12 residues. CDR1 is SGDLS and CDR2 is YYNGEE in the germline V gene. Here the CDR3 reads CASSTPRPTAFF. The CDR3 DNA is TGTGCCAGCAGCACCCCGCGGCCTACGGCTTTCTTT.

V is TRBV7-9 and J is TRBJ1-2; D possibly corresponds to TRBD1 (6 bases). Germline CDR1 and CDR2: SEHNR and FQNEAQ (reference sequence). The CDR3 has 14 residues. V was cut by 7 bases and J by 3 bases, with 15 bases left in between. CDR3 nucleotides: TGTGCCAGCACCTCGGACAGAAAAGACTATGGCTACACCTTC. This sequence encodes CASTSDRKDYGYTF.

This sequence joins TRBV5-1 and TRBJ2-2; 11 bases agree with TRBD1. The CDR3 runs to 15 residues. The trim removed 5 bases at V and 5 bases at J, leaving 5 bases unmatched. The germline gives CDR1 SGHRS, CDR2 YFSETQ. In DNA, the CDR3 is TGCGCCAGCAGTCTGGACAGGGGGCGGACCGGGGAGCTGTTTTTT. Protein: CASSLDRGRTGELFF.

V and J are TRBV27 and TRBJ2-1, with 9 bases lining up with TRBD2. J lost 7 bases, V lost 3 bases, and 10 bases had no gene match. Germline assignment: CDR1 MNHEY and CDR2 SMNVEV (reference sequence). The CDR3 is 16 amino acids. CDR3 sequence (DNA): TGTGCCAGCAGTTTTTACCGCGGGGGGGCATTAAATGAGCAGTTCTTC. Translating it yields CASSFYRGGALNEQFF.

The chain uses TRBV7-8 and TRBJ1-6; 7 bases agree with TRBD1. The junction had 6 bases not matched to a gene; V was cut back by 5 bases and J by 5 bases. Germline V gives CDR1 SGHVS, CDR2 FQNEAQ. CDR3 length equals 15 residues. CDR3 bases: TGTGCCAGCAGCCTACAGGGGACGAATAATTCACCCCTCCACTTT. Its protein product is CASSLQGTNNSPLHF.

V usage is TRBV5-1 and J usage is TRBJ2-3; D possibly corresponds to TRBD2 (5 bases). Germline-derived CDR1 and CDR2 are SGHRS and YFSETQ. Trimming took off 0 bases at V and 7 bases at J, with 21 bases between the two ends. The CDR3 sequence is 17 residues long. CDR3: CASSLAERFGGLNTQYF. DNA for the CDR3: TGCGCCAGCAGCTTGGCGGAACGGTTTGGCGGACTGAATACGCAGTATTTT.

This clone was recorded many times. The CDR3 sequence: CASRTTGNQPQHF. CDR3 in DNA: TGTGCCAGCAGGACGACAGGAAATCAGCCCCAGCATTTT. The chain recombines TRBV6-6 with TRBJ1-5; a possible D gene is TRBD1 (6 bases). From germline, CDR1 is MNHNY and CDR2 SVGAGI (reference sequence). CDR3 length: 13 residues. The ends were cut back, 6 bases at V and 4 bases at J, with 10 bases in the middle.

The CDR3: CASSSVMNTEAFF. CDR3 bases: TGTGCCAGCAGTTCTGTTATGAACACTGAAGCTTTCTTT. The V gene is TRBV27, the J gene TRBJ1-1; D gene unclear. This CDR3 spans 13 amino acids. Germline V gene data show CDR1 as MNHEY and CDR2 as SMNVEV (reference sequence). Trimming pared 4 bases from V and 0 bases from J, leaving 6 bases between.

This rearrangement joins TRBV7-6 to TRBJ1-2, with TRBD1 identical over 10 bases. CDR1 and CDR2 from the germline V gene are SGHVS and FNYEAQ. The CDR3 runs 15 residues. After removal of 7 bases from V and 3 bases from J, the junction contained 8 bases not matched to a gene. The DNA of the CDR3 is TGTGCCAGCACCCCAATGACAGGGGGCGACTATGGCTACACCTTC. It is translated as CASTPMTGGDYGYTF.